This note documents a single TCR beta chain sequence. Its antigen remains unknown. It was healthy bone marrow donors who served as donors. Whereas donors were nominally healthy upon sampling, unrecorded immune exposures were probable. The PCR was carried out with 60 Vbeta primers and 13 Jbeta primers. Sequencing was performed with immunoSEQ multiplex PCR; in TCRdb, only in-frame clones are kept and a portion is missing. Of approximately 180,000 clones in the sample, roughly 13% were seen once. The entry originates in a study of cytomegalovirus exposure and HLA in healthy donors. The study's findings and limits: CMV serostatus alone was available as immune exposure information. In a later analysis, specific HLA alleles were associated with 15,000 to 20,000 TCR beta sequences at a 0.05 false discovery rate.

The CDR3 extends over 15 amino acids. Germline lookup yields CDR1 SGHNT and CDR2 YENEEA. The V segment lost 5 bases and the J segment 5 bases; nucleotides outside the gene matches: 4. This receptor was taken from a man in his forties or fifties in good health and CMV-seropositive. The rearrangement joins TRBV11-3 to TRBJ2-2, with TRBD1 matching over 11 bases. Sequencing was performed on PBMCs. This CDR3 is CASSRGTGGTGELFF. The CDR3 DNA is TGTGCCAGCAGCCGAGGGACAGGGGGGACCGGGGAGCTGTTTTTT.